This passage covers 24 T cell receptor beta chains from one sample sequenced in a study of T-cell memory formation after mild COVID-19. Using its own MiXCR run on the 5' RACE reads, TCRdb lists one record per CDR3 protein. The top ten clones hold roughly a fifth of a sample with about 340,000 distinct CDR3 sequences, about an eighth of them seen once. The material sequenced was PBMCs or a T cell subset sorted from them (not recorded which). These receptors came from a man younger than 30 who had mild COVID-19 (a few samples of this study predate the infection). Cell type and time point are not known.

This clonotype was detected ten times or more. The chain is built from TRBV5-1 and TRBJ2-1, with 10 bases fitting TRBD1. V trimming: 4 bases; J trimming: 0 bases; junction bases outside the gene matches: 13. Germline CDR1 is SGHRS and CDR2 is YFSETQ. This CDR3 comprises 19 residues. The CDR3 DNA sequence: TGCGCCAGCAGCCCGGGACAGGGGTACTTTCCGAGCTCCTACAATGAGCAGTTCTTC. This gives the protein CASSPGQGYFPSSYNEQFF.

The chain couples TRBV6-5 to TRBJ1-6; D is ambiguous. Germline CDR1 reads MNHEY; CDR2 reads SVGAGI. The germline V and J ends were trimmed by 4 bases and 5 bases, with 15 bases remaining between them. CDR3 length: 16 amino acids. CDR3 amino acids: CASSSLMTAHNSPLHF. The DNA for the CDR3 is TGTGCCAGCAGTTCCCTTATGACTGCCCATAATTCACCCCTCCACTTT.

This clonotype was recorded a few times. The V and J genes are TRBV10-3 and TRBJ2-7; TRBD2 agrees at 9 bases. The CDR3 is 14 residues long. Trimming cost V 11 bases and J 2 bases; bases outside gene matches: 10. CDR1 and CDR2 (germline): ENHRY, SYGVKD. Here the CDR3 DNA reads TGTGCCGTCGCTCGGGCTAGCGGGGCCTACGAGCAGTACTTC. Translated: CAVARASGAYEQYF.

This clonotype was detected only a few times. The V call is TRBV2, the J call TRBJ2-5; tentatively, D is TRBD1 (6 bases). Trimming took 7 bases from V and 5 from J, leaving 17 bases between them. The length of the CDR3 is 14 residues. CDR1 SNHLY and CDR2 FYNNEI come from the germline V gene. CDR3 loop: CASTGTRIRETQYF. The CDR3 DNA reads TGTGCCAGCACCGGGACACGCATAAGGGAGACCCAGTACTTC.

Note on this clonotype: A junction end diverges from the germline sequence, so it may reflect a read error. This chain links TRBV7-2 with TRBJ1-1; 8 bases map to TRBD1. Germline V gene lookup returns CDR1 SGHTA and CDR2 FQGNSA. CDR3 size: 15 residues. CDR3 nucleotide sequence: TGTGCCAGCAGAGGGACAGGTACTTTGAACACTGAAGCTTTATTT. Amino acids: CASRGTGTLNTEALF.

The chain joins TRBV4-3 to TRBJ2-5; D is uncertain. V lost 4 bases and J 1 base, leaving 16 bases between the germline ends. Germline-derived CDR1 and CDR2 are LGHNA and YSLEER. This CDR3 is 16 amino acids long. Here the CDR3 reads CASSPRRLAVQETQYF. The CDR3 DNA reads TGCGCCAGCAGCCCTCGGCGTCTCGCAGTCCAAGAGACCCAGTACTTC.

A few counts support this clonotype. This chain links TRBV28 with TRBJ2-7; no firm D call. V was clipped by 4 bases and J by 7 bases, with 11 bases between them. This CDR3 is 12 amino acids long. Germline V gene lookup returns CDR1 MDHEN and CDR2 SYDVKM. CDR3 amino acids: CASSYLGREQYV. CDR3 DNA: TGTGCCAGCAGTTATCTGGGAAGGGAGCAGTACGTC.

The rearrangement joins TRBV24-1 to TRBJ2-3, with TRBD1 matching over 10 bases. Germline CDR1 KGHDR, CDR2 SFDVKD. J was trimmed by 6 bases and V by 4 bases; bases with no gene match: 9. There are 16 residues in the CDR3. CDR3 amino acids: CATSDLTGGAGDTQYF. CDR3 DNA: TGTGCCACCAGTGACCTGACAGGGGGCGCAGGGGATACGCAGTATTTT.

The J gene is TRBJ2-3, the V gene TRBV27; D is perhaps TRBD1 (7 bases). This CDR3 has 15 amino acids. CDR1 is MNHEY, CDR2 SMNVEV, per germline (reference sequence). With 1 base removed from V and 8 bases from J, the gap between germline ends came to 16 bases. The CDR3 nucleotides read TGTGCCAGCAGTTTATTCGGGACAGCCGGGGGTACGCAGTATTTT. Translation gives CASSLFGTAGGTQYF.

The chain combines TRBV7-2 with TRBJ2-5; 14 nucleotides align to TRBD2. CDR1 and CDR2 (germline): SGHTA, FQGNSA. V shed 5 bases and J 0 bases; nucleotides not matched to a gene: 5. This CDR3 is built from 17 residues. CDR3 bases: TGTGCCAGCAGCACACGACTAGCGGGGGGGTACCAAGAGACCCAGTACTTC. Its protein is CASSTRLAGGYQETQYF.

Ten or more counts support this clonotype. V is TRBV7-2 and J is TRBJ2-3; 7 bases match TRBD2. This CDR3 is built from 16 residues. Germline CDR1 is SGHTA and CDR2 is FQGNSA. With 3 bases clipped from V and 0 bases from J, the junction kept 6 bases outside the gene matches. The CDR3 DNA reads TGTGCCAGCAGCTTGGCGCTAGCGGCGAGCACAGATACGCAGTATTTT. Residues: CASSLALAASTDTQYF.

V usage is TRBV6-1 and J usage is TRBJ1-6, with a tentative D call TRBD1 (6 bases). Germline lookup yields CDR1 MNHNS and CDR2 SASEGT. Trimming stripped 2 bases from V and 5 bases from J, with 10 bases between. The CDR3 totals 15 residues. This CDR3 reads CASSEHRENNSPLHF. Written as DNA, the CDR3 is TGTGCCAGCAGTGAACACAGGGAGAATAATTCACCCCTCCACTTT.

This clonotype showed up many times. The chain couples TRBV5-1 to TRBJ1-4; 10 nucleotides agree with TRBD1. The germline V gene has CDR1 SGHRS and CDR2 YFSETQ. The CDR3 covers 14 residues. Trimming at V came to 3 bases and at J to 7 bases, leaving 3 bases not matched to a gene. In nucleotides, the CDR3 is TGCGCCAGCAGCTCTGGACAGGGGGGTGAAAAACTGTTTTTT. This codes for CASSSGQGGEKLFF.

This chain uses TRBV5-1 with TRBJ2-7; tentatively, D is TRBD2 (5 bases). Germline V lookup: CDR1 SGHRS, CDR2 YFSETQ. Trimming removed 4 bases from V and 1 base from J, with 12 bases in between. The CDR3 has 14 amino acids. The DNA for the CDR3 is TGCGCCAGCAGCCTGGAGGTCCCTTCCTACGAGCAGTACTTC. Amino acid sequence: CASSLEVPSYEQYF.

This clonotype was counted between two and nine times. The V gene is TRBV11-2, the J gene TRBJ2-5; 9 nucleotides line up with TRBD2. The length of the CDR3 is 17 residues. After removal of 1 base from V and 2 bases from J, the junction contained 8 bases not matched to a gene. CDR1 is SGHAT, CDR2 FQNNGV, per germline. CDR3 in DNA: TGTGCCAGCAGCTTAGGGTTGGGGCTAGCGGGGCAAGAGACCCAGTACTTC. It translates to CASSLGLGLAGQETQYF.

V gene TRBV11-2 combines with J gene TRBJ2-1, with D possibly being TRBD1 (6 bases). The CDR3 runs to 15 residues. Deletions cut 5 bases from V and 3 bases from J, with 14 bases between. Per germline, CDR1 SGHAT and CDR2 FQNNGV. The CDR3 is CASSPRTARYNEQFF. CDR3 coding DNA: TGTGCCAGCAGCCCCAGGACAGCCCGCTACAATGAGCAGTTCTTC.

This clonotype has more than one count but fewer than ten. The genes are TRBV4-1 and TRBJ2-3; 7 bases fit TRBD2. CDR1 and CDR2 (germline): MGHRA, YSYEKL. V was pared by 1 base and J by 1 base, with 2 bases of the junction left unmatched. The CDR3 sequence is 15 residues long. The CDR3: CASSQVAGGTDTQYF. CDR3 bases: TGCGCCAGCAGCCAAGTCGCGGGGGGCACAGATACGCAGTATTTT.

The J gene is TRBJ1-1, the V gene TRBV7-9; 7 bases are a match to TRBD1. Unmatched junction bases numbered 6, after V lost 4 bases and J lost 4 bases. CDR1 is SEHNR and CDR2 is FQNEAQ in the germline V gene (reference sequence). The CDR3 sequence is 14 residues long. This chain's CDR3 is CASSSRQGITEAFF. The CDR3 region has the DNA TGTGCCAGCAGCTCAAGACAGGGTATCACTGAAGCTTTCTTT.

Points on this clonotype: The junction and the germline gene differ at one end; a read error may be behind it. V usage is TRBV7-9 and J usage is TRBJ1-2, with D perhaps TRBD1 (6 bases). This CDR3 is built from 15 residues. The V gene's germline CDR1 is SEHNR and CDR2 FQNEAQ (reference sequence). The CDR3 is CASSLQGGRDYVYTF. Here the CDR3 DNA reads TGTGCCAGCAGCCTACAGGGAGGGAGAGACTATGTCTACACCTTC.

The chain has TRBV29-1 and TRBJ1-4, with 7 bases fitting TRBD1. CDR3 size: 14 residues. Germline-derived CDR1 and CDR2 are SQVTM and ANQGSEA. With 6 bases clipped from V and 7 bases from J, the junction kept 11 bases outside the gene matches. The CDR3, as DNA: TGCAGCGTACACGAGTTAGGGGGCGGTGAAAAACTGTTTTTT. Translated, it gives CSVHELGGGEKLFF.

This clonotype was seen more than once but under ten times. The V gene is TRBV5-1, the J gene TRBJ2-2; 11 nucleotides line up with TRBD1. The CDR3 extends over 18 amino acids. V was pared by 1 base and J by 4 bases, with 9 bases of the junction left unmatched. CDR1 and CDR2 from the germline V gene are SGHRS and YFSETQ. The CDR3 DNA reads as TGCGCCAGCAGCTTGCTCTCAGGCGGACAGGGGGCCACCGGGGAGCTGTTTTTT. Protein sequence: CASSLLSGGQGATGELFF.

This clonotype was seen a few times. This CDR3 is CSAVGTPNNEQFF. The CDR3 DNA reads TGCAGTGCTGTCGGGACTCCGAACAATGAGCAGTTCTTC. This chain links TRBV20-1 with TRBJ2-1; D perhaps matches TRBD2 (6 bases). V was pared by 5 bases and J by 5 bases, with 13 bases between. Germline V CDR1 and CDR2: DFQATT, SNEGSKA (reference sequence). The length of the CDR3 is 13 residues.

The chain links TRBV24-1 to TRBJ2-1, with 8 bases that match TRBD1. Germline CDR1 reads KGHDR; CDR2 reads SFDVKD. The V segment lost 2 bases and the J segment 13 bases; nucleotides outside the gene matches: 6. The CDR3 runs to 13 residues. CDR3 sequence reads: CATSDWDRQIQFF. The CDR3, as DNA: TGTGCCACCAGTGATTGGGACAGGCAAATTCAGTTCTTC.

The chain couples TRBV24-1 to TRBJ1-5, with a weak D call TRBD1 (5 bases). In germline, CDR1 is KGHDR, CDR2 SFDVKD. V was trimmed by 4 bases and J by 4 bases, leaving 7 bases between them. This CDR3 has 13 amino acids. The CDR3 region is CATSEEGNQPQHF. The CDR3 region has the DNA TGTGCCACCAGTGAAGAGGGGAATCAGCCCCAGCATTTT.